This is a list of T cell receptor beta chains from one sample in a study of memory CD4+ T cells and cytomegalovirus serostatus. Some clones are missing from TCRdb's copy, which holds only in-frame ones; the method was immunoSEQ multiplex PCR. Among approximately 50,000 clones listed, over 65% were seen once. Input material: memory CD4+ T cells from blood. Receptors originate from an adult in good health and CMV-seropositive. CDR3s include the opening cysteine and the closing phenylalanine or tryptophan. Each record gives: clone size, J gene, V gene, D gene, CDR3 DNA, CDR3 protein. A D gene is named only where the DNA matches it firmly. Only some rows state a clone size, as once, few, many or a class for expanded clones.

abundance: -
j_gene: TRBJ2-7
v_gene: TRBV7-8
d_gene: TRBD2
CDR3nt: TGTGCCAGCCGACGGGGGACGCCGGGAGCGGGAAATGAGCAGTACTTC
CDR3aa: CASRRGTPGAGNEQYF

abundance: -
j_gene: TRBJ1-1
v_gene: TRBV6-1
d_gene: TRBD1
CDR3nt: TGTGCCAGCAGTGAGACAGGGGCTGAAGCTTTCTTT
CDR3aa: CASSETGAEAFF

abundance: -
j_gene: TRBJ1-4
v_gene: TRBV6-1
d_gene: TRBD1
CDR3nt: TGTGCCAGCAGTGCCAGGACAGGGGGCGCCTCCGAAAAACTGTTTTTT
CDR3aa: CASSARTGGASEKLFF

abundance: -
j_gene: TRBJ2-7
v_gene: TRBV9
d_gene: TRBD2
CDR3nt: TGTGCCAGCGGTCGGACTAGCGCTGGTAGCGAGCAGTACTTC
CDR3aa: CASGRTSAGSEQYF

abundance: -
j_gene: TRBJ2-5
v_gene: TRBV28
d_gene: -
CDR3nt: TGTGCCAGCGGCCGGGGTGGTCAAGAGACCCAGTACTTC
CDR3aa: CASGRGGQETQYF

abundance: -
j_gene: TRBJ2-1
v_gene: TRBV6-4
d_gene: TRBD2
CDR3nt: TGTGCCAGCAGTGAAACTAGCGGAGTATTTGAGCAGTTCTTC
CDR3aa: CASSETSGVFEQFF

abundance: -
j_gene: TRBJ2-2
v_gene: TRBV4-1
d_gene: TRBD2
CDR3nt: TGCGCCAGCAGTTACAGCGGGATGGTTGACACCGGGGAGCTGTTTTTT
CDR3aa: CASSYSGMVDTGELFF

abundance: -
j_gene: TRBJ2-2
v_gene: TRBV2
d_gene: -
CDR3nt: TGTGCCAGCAGTGTCCTCCCACCCGGGGAGCTGTTTTTT
CDR3aa: CASSVLPPGELFF

abundance: -
j_gene: TRBJ1-1
v_gene: TRBV11-2
d_gene: -
CDR3nt: TGTGCCAGCAGCCAAGTCAACACTGAAGCTTTCTTT
CDR3aa: CASSQVNTEAFF

abundance: -
j_gene: TRBJ2-4
v_gene: TRBV7-2
d_gene: -
CDR3nt: TGTGCCAGCAGCTTAGTCGGGCTGGGAGGGGGTAACATTCAGTACTTC
CDR3aa: CASSLVGLGGGNIQYF

abundance: -
j_gene: TRBJ1-2
v_gene: TRBV9
d_gene: -
CDR3nt: TGTGCCAGCAGCGTAGGAGGGACACTAGACTATGGCTACACCTTC
CDR3aa: CASSVGGTLDYGYTF

abundance: -
j_gene: TRBJ2-2
v_gene: TRBV28
d_gene: TRBD1
CDR3nt: TGTGCCAGCAGTTCACAGGGGCGCACCGGGGAGCTGTTTTTT
CDR3aa: CASSSQGRTGELFF

abundance: few
j_gene: TRBJ2-5
v_gene: TRBV9
d_gene: TRBD2
CDR3nt: TGTGCCAGCAGCGTAGGGGAGCGGGGGCTATCCGGGGAGACCCAGTACTTC
CDR3aa: CASSVGERGLSGETQYF

abundance: -
j_gene: TRBJ2-5
v_gene: TRBV4-1
d_gene: -
CDR3nt: TGCGCCAGCAGCCGGCAGTTCTCAGACTTAGAGACCCAGTACTTC
CDR3aa: CASSRQFSDLETQYF

abundance: once
j_gene: TRBJ2-2
v_gene: TRBV7-8
d_gene: -
CDR3nt: TGTGCCATCGGACTAGGGGGAATGGGGCCTAACACCGGGGAGCTGTTTTTT
CDR3aa: CAIGLGGMGPNTGELFF

abundance: once
j_gene: TRBJ1-2
v_gene: TRBV6-6
d_gene: -
CDR3nt: TGTGCCAGCAGTACGGTACAGGCGTACTACACCTTC
CDR3aa: CASSTVQAYYTF

abundance: -
j_gene: TRBJ1-4
v_gene: TRBV5-1
d_gene: TRBD1
CDR3nt: TGCGCCAGCAGCGGAGGACAGGGCGCACCTGAAAAACTGTTTTTT
CDR3aa: CASSGGQGAPEKLFF

abundance: -
j_gene: TRBJ1-2
v_gene: TRBV30
d_gene: TRBD1
CDR3nt: TGTGCCTGGCAGGCGGGACAGGGTACTTCACTCACCTATGGCTACACCTTC
CDR3aa: CAWQAGQGTSLTYGYTF

abundance: once
j_gene: TRBJ2-3
v_gene: TRBV7-2
d_gene: -
CDR3nt: TGTGCCAGCAACAACTTCACGGATACGCAGTATTTT
CDR3aa: CASNNFTDTQYF

abundance: -
j_gene: TRBJ2-3
v_gene: TRBV9
d_gene: -
CDR3nt: TGTGCCAGCAGCGTAGGGAGACTAAGCACAGATACGCAGTATTTT
CDR3aa: CASSVGRLSTDTQYF

abundance: -
j_gene: TRBJ2-5
v_gene: TRBV2
d_gene: -
CDR3nt: TGTGCCAGCAGTGATCGGTTCCAAGAGACCCAGTACTTC
CDR3aa: CASSDRFQETQYF

abundance: -
j_gene: TRBJ2-7
v_gene: TRBV2
d_gene: TRBD2
CDR3nt: TGTGCCAGCAGGGGGACTAGCGGGATTTACGAGCAGTACTTC
CDR3aa: CASRGTSGIYEQYF

abundance: -
j_gene: TRBJ2-5
v_gene: TRBV28
d_gene: -
CDR3nt: TGTGCCAGCAGTTTGGCAACGCCGGGGATGGAGACCCAGTACTTC
CDR3aa: CASSLATPGMETQYF

abundance: -
j_gene: TRBJ1-2
v_gene: TRBV5-6
d_gene: TRBD1
CDR3nt: TGTGCCAGCAGCTTTTGGGACAGCCGTACTTATGGCTACACCTTC
CDR3aa: CASSFWDSRTYGYTF

abundance: -
j_gene: TRBJ1-2
v_gene: TRBV7-9
d_gene: -
CDR3nt: TGTGCCAGCAGCCCCGACAGGACTTACTATGGCTACACCTTC
CDR3aa: CASSPDRTYYGYTF

abundance: few
j_gene: TRBJ2-7
v_gene: TRBV28
d_gene: -
CDR3nt: TGTGCCAGCGCGGCCCAAACTCACGACGGGCAGTACTTC
CDR3aa: CASAAQTHDGQYF

abundance: -
j_gene: TRBJ1-2
v_gene: TRBV28
d_gene: TRBD1
CDR3nt: TGTGCCAGCAGTTCAGGGACAGACTATGGCTACACCTTC
CDR3aa: CASSSGTDYGYTF

abundance: -
j_gene: TRBJ1-2
v_gene: TRBV25-1
d_gene: -
CDR3nt: TGTGCCAGCAGTGTGGGGGAAGCGAGTGGCTACACCTTC
CDR3aa: CASSVGEASGYTF

abundance: -
j_gene: TRBJ2-3
v_gene: TRBV18
d_gene: -
CDR3nt: TGTGCCAGCTCTCCTAGGGTGTCGGAGCCTGGCGGAGGCGGGCCAGGGGAAGCGCAGTATTTT
CDR3aa: CASSPRVSEPGGGGPGEAQYF

abundance: -
j_gene: TRBJ1-5
v_gene: TRBV7-9
d_gene: -
CDR3nt: TGTGCCAGCAGCTTAGAGAATCATCAGCCCCAGCATTTT
CDR3aa: CASSLENHQPQHF

abundance: -
j_gene: TRBJ2-1
v_gene: TRBV10-2
d_gene: TRBD2
CDR3nt: TGCGCCAGCAGCCGTACTAGCGGGGCGTACAATGAGCAGTTCTTC
CDR3aa: CASSRTSGAYNEQFF

abundance: -
j_gene: TRBJ2-2
v_gene: TRBV11-3
d_gene: TRBD1
CDR3nt: TGTGCCAGCAGCCCGGGACAGGGGGGCACCGGGGAGCTGTTTTTT
CDR3aa: CASSPGQGGTGELFF

abundance: -
j_gene: TRBJ1-3
v_gene: TRBV27
d_gene: TRBD1
CDR3nt: TGTGCCAGCAGTCCACGCACAGGGGCTGGAAACACCATATATTTT
CDR3aa: CASSPRTGAGNTIYF

abundance: once
j_gene: TRBJ1-2
v_gene: TRBV7-9
d_gene: -
CDR3nt: TGTGCCAGCAGCTTAGAAACGTCGAGGGGCTACACCTTC
CDR3aa: CASSLETSRGYTF

abundance: -
j_gene: TRBJ2-7
v_gene: TRBV7-9
d_gene: -
CDR3nt: TGTGCCAGCAGCGCCACAGATTCCGAGCAGTACTTC
CDR3aa: CASSATDSEQYF

abundance: -
j_gene: TRBJ1-2
v_gene: TRBV9
d_gene: -
CDR3nt: TGTGCCAGCAGCGCCTCGGGGCTGGGGGACTATGGCTACACCTTC
CDR3aa: CASSASGLGDYGYTF

abundance: -
j_gene: TRBJ2-5
v_gene: TRBV20-1
d_gene: -
CDR3nt: TGCAGTGCGATGACGGAAGAGACCCAGTACTTC
CDR3aa: CSAMTEETQYF

abundance: -
j_gene: TRBJ2-2
v_gene: TRBV18
d_gene: -
CDR3nt: TGTGCCAGCTCACTAACCGGGGAGCTGTTTTTT
CDR3aa: CASSLTGELFF

abundance: -
j_gene: TRBJ2-7
v_gene: TRBV6-5
d_gene: -
CDR3nt: TGTGCCAGCAGAAGGGGCTACGAGCAGTACTTC
CDR3aa: CASRRGYEQYF

abundance: few
j_gene: TRBJ2-7
v_gene: TRBV10-1
d_gene: -
CDR3nt: TGCGCCAGTAGGAGGTTCTCCTCCTACGAGCAGTACTTC
CDR3aa: CASRRFSSYEQYF

abundance: -
j_gene: TRBJ2-2
v_gene: TRBV10-3
d_gene: TRBD2
CDR3nt: TGTGCCATCACTAGGGCAACTAGCGGGAACACCGGGGAGCTGTTTTTT
CDR3aa: CAITRATSGNTGELFF

abundance: -
j_gene: TRBJ2-2
v_gene: TRBV19
d_gene: TRBD2
CDR3nt: TGTGCCAGTAGTCAACTTTGGGGACTAGCGGGGGGCACCGGGGAGCTGTTTTTT
CDR3aa: CASSQLWGLAGGTGELFF

abundance: medium-sized
j_gene: TRBJ2-2
v_gene: TRBV7-7
d_gene: TRBD2
CDR3nt: TGTGCCAGCAGCTTAGGTTTAGGACTAGCGGCGAACACCGGGGAGCTGTTTTTT
CDR3aa: CASSLGLGLAANTGELFF

abundance: -
j_gene: TRBJ2-2
v_gene: TRBV7-9
d_gene: -
CDR3nt: TGTGCCAGCAGCTTAGGATTGCTAGCATCTCGCCGGGAGCTGTTTTTT
CDR3aa: CASSLGLLASRRELFF

abundance: -
j_gene: TRBJ2-5
v_gene: TRBV4-2
d_gene: TRBD2
CDR3nt: TGTGCCAGCAGCCAGTCCTTTGCGGGAGGGCCGGGGACCCAGTACTTC
CDR3aa: CASSQSFAGGPGTQYF

abundance: once
j_gene: TRBJ1-2
v_gene: TRBV7-2
d_gene: -
CDR3nt: TGTGCCAGCAGCTTTGGGCCGGACTATGGCTACACCTTC
CDR3aa: CASSFGPDYGYTF

abundance: -
j_gene: TRBJ1-3
v_gene: TRBV30
d_gene: -
CDR3nt: TGTGCCTGGCAGGGCTCTGGAAACACCATATATTTT
CDR3aa: CAWQGSGNTIYF

abundance: -
j_gene: TRBJ1-2
v_gene: TRBV29-1
d_gene: -
CDR3nt: TGCAGCGGGGCCGGCTCTGTTGATGGCTACACCTTC
CDR3aa: CSGAGSVDGYTF

abundance: -
j_gene: TRBJ2-1
v_gene: TRBV29-1
d_gene: TRBD2
CDR3nt: TGCAGCGTTACCGGTGGACTAGCGGGGAACTACAATGAGCAGTTCTTC
CDR3aa: CSVTGGLAGNYNEQFF

abundance: -
j_gene: TRBJ2-1
v_gene: TRBV18
d_gene: -
CDR3nt: TGTGCCAGCTCATCGGACAGCCCCAATGAGCAGTTCTTC
CDR3aa: CASSSDSPNEQFF

abundance: -
j_gene: TRBJ2-1
v_gene: TRBV7-9
d_gene: TRBD2
CDR3nt: TGTGCCAGCAGCCCGCGTGGGGGACTAGCGGGCCTAAATGAGCAGTTCTTC
CDR3aa: CASSPRGGLAGLNEQFF

abundance: -
j_gene: TRBJ1-4
v_gene: TRBV19
d_gene: -
CDR3nt: TGTGCCAGTAGTAGGAGGACAGCTAATGAAAAACTGTTTTTT
CDR3aa: CASSRRTANEKLFF

abundance: -
j_gene: TRBJ2-1
v_gene: TRBV9
d_gene: -
CDR3nt: TGTGCCAGCAGCATCGGGGACGCTGAGCAGTTCTTC
CDR3aa: CASSIGDAEQFF

abundance: -
j_gene: TRBJ2-3
v_gene: TRBV10-3
d_gene: TRBD2
CDR3nt: TGTGCCATCAGTGAATTAACGGGAGGGGCAGATACGCAGTATTTT
CDR3aa: CAISELTGGADTQYF